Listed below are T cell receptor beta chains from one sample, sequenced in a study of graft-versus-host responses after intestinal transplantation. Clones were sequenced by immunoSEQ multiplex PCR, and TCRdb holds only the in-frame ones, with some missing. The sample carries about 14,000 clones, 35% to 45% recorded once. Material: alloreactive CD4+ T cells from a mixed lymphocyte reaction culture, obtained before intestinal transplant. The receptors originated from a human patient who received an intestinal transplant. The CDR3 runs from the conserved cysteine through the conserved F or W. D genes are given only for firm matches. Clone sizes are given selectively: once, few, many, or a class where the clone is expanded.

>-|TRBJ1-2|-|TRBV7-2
TGTGCCAGCAGCCCCTGGCCCTATGGCTACACCTTC
CASSPWPYGYTF
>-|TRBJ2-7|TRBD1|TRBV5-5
TGTGCCAGCAGCTTGATAGGGGGCCCCTACGAGCAGTACTTC
CASSLIGGPYEQYF
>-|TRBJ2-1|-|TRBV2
TGTGCCAGCAACCCTGGGGGCCTACCTGGCAATGAGCAGTTCTTC
CASNPGGLPGNEQFF
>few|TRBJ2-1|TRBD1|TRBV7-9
TGTGCCAGCAGCCGACAGGGCACGGAGTTCTTC
CASSRQGTEFF
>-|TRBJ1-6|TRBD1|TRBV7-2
TGTGCCAGCAGTTGGACCGGGACAGACAATTCACCCCTCCACTTT
CASSWTGTDNSPLHF
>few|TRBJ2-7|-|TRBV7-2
TGTGCCAGCAGCTGGGGCGCATCGGCTTACGAGCAGTACTTC
CASSWGASAYEQYF
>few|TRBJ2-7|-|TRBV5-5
TGTGCCAGCAGCTTGGCTTCCCCTCAGGCTGCCTACGAGCAGTACTTC
CASSLASPQAAYEQYF
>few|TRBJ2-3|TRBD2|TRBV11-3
TGTGCCAGCAGCAAGACTAGCGGGGGATTCGCAGATACGCAGTATTTT
CASSKTSGGFADTQYF
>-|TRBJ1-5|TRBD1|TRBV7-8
TGTGCCAGCAGCTTAGTCCGGACAGGTTGGAATAGCAATCAGCCCCAGCATTTT
CASSLVRTGWNSNQPQHF
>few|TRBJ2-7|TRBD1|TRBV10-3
TGTGCCATCAGTGAGTCTCTTGACAGGGCGACCTACGAGCAGTACTTC
CAISESLDRATYEQYF
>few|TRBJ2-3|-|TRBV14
TGTGCCAGCAGCTGGGGGGGCGGCACAGATACGCAGTATTTT
CASSWGGGTDTQYF
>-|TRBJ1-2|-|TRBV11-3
TGTGCCAGCAGCCCGCAAACAGATATAGGCTACACCTTC
CASSPQTDIGYTF
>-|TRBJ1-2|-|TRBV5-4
TGTGCCAGCAGCTTGCCCCGGGACACTTTCTATGGCTACACCTTC
CASSLPRDTFYGYTF
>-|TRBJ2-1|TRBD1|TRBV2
TGTGCCAGCAGTCGAGACAGGGAGTTTGGTGAGCAGTTCTTC
CASSRDREFGEQFF
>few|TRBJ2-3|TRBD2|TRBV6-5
TGTGCCAGCAGTTACGTACTAGCGGGGGGCGTAGATACGCAGTATTTT
CASSYVLAGGVDTQYF
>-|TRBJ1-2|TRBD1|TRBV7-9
TGTGCCAGCAGCTTTCTACAGGACAGGGGGTATTGGGACTATGGCTACACCTTC
CASSFLQDRGYWDYGYTF
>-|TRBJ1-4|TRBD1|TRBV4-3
TGCGCCAGCAGCCAAGCGTCGGGACAGCAGCATGAAAAACTGTTTTTT
CASSQASGQQHEKLFF
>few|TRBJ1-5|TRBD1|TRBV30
TGTGCCTGGAAGGGGGCCAGCAATCAGCCCCAGCATTTT
CAWKGASNQPQHF
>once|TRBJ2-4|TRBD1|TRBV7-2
TGTGCCAGCAGCTTCCAAAGTTCTGGACAGGGGACTACCAAAAACATTCAGTACTTC
CASSFQSSGQGTTKNIQYF
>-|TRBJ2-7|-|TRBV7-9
TGTGCCAGCAGCTTAGAAGGGGTGGGGCAGTACTTC
CASSLEGVGQYF
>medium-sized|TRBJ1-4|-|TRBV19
TGTGCCAGTAGTTTACCGGGGGAAAAACTGTTTTTT
CASSLPGEKLFF
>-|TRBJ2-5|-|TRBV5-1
TGCGCCAGCAGCCCCTACTCGGGGGGCGGGGAGACCCAGTACTTC
CASSPYSGGGETQYF
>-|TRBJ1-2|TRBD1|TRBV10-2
TGCGCCAGCAGTGAATCGACAGGGAAGGGCTACACCTTC
CASSESTGKGYTF
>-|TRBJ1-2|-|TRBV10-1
TGCGCCAGCAGTGCGACAGGCTCCTATGGCTACACCTTC
CASSATGSYGYTF
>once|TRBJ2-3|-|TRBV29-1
TGCAGCGTTGCCGAGGGATTAAGCACAGATACGCAGTATTTT
CSVAEGLSTDTQYF
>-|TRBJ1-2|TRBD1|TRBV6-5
TGTGCCAGCAGTTCCCCGGGACAGGCCCTTGGCTACACCTTC
CASSSPGQALGYTF
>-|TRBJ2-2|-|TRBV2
TGTGCCAGCCTCGGACAACCGAACACCGGGGAGCTGTTTTTT
CASLGQPNTGELFF